This T cell receptor (beta chain) was documented in a study of identifying expanded T cells in peripheral blood. The CDR3 is made up of 13 amino acids. CDR1 is SEHNR and CDR2 is FQNEAQ in the germline V gene (reference sequence). Trimming cost V 5 bases and J 0 bases; bases outside gene matches: 1. Produced via immunoSEQ multiplex PCR; TCRdb's table is partial and in-frame only. This table holds approximately 85,000 clones, about 88% found once. For this clone: Other DNA sequences of this sample code for an identical CDR3.

The genes are TRBV7-9 and TRBJ2-7; TRBD2 aligns across 7 bases. This TCR was sampled from a person aged 18 to 75 in good health. Sample: blood. As DNA, the CDR3 is TGTGCCAGCAGCCCGGGGGGCTCCTACGAGCAGTACTTC. The encoded protein is CASSPGGSYEQYF.